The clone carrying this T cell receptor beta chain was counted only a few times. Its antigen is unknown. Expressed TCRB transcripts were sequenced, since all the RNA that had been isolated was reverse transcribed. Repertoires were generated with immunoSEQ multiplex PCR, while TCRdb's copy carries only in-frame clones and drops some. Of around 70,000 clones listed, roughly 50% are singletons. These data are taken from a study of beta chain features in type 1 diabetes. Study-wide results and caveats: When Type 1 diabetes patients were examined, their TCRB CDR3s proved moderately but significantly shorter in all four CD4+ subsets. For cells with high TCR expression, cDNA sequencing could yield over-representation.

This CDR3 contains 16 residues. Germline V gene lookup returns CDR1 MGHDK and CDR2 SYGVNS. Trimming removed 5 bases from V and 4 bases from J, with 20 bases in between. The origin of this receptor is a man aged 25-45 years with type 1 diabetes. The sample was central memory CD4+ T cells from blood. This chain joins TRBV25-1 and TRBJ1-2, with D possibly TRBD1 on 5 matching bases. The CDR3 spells CASSPNSARGGYGYTF. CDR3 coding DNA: TGTGCCAGCAGTCCTAATTCGGCGCGGGGCGGCTATGGCTACACCTTC.